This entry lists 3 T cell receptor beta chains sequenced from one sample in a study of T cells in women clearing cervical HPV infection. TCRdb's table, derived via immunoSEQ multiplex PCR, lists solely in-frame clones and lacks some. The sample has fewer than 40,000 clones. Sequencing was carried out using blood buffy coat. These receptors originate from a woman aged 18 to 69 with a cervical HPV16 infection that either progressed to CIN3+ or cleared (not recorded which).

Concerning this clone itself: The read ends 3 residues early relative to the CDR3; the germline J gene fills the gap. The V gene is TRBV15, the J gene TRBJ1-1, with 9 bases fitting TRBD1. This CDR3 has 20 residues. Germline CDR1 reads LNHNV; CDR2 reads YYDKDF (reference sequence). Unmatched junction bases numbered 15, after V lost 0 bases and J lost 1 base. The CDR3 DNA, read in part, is TGTGCCACCAGCAGAGATCCCTTATCAACAGGGGGCAGGAGGAACACTGAA. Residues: CATSRDPLSTGGRRNTE. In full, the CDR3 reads CATSRDPLSTGGRRNTEAFF.

CDR3 bases read: TGTGCCAGTAGTATAGGGGGGGGGTACCAAGAGACC. Protein sequence: CASSIGGGYQET. The full CDR3 protein reads CASSIGGGYQETQYF. The chain is built from TRBV19 and TRBJ2-5; 7 nucleotides line up with TRBD2. Sequencing ends 3 residues short of the CDR3 end; the germline J gene provides the rest. The CDR3 is made up of 15 amino acids. Losses at the gene ends were 1 base for V and 0 bases for J; bases not matched to a gene: 2. CDR1 and CDR2 from the germline V gene are LNHDA and SQIVND (reference sequence).

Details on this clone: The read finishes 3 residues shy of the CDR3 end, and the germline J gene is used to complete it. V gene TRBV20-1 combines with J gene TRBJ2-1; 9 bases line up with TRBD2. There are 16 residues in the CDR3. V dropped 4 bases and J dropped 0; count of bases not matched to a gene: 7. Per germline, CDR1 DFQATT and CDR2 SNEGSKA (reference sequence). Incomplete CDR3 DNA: TGCAGTGCTAAGATCCTAGCGGGGAGCTCCTACAATGAG. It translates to CSAKILAGSSYNE. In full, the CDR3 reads CSAKILAGSSYNEQFF.